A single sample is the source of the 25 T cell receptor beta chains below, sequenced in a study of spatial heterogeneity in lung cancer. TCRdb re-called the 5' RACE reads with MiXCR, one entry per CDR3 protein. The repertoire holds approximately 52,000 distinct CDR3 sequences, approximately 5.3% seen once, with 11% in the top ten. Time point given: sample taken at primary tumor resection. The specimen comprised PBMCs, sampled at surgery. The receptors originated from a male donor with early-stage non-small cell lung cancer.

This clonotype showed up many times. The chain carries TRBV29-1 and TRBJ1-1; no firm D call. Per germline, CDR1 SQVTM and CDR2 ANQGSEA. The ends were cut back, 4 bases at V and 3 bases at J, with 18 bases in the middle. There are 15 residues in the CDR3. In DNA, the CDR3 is TGCAGCGTTGTTATGTGGGGAAGCCCTGACACTGAAGCTTTCTTT. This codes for CSVVMWGSPDTEAFF.

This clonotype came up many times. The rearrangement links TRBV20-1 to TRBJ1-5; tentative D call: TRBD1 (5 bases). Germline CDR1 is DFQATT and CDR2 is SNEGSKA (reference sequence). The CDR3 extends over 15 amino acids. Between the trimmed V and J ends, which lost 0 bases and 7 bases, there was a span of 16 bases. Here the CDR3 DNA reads TGCAGTGCTAGAGATCCGGGATCTGGGGACCAGCCCCAGCATTTT. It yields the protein CSARDPGSGDQPQHF.

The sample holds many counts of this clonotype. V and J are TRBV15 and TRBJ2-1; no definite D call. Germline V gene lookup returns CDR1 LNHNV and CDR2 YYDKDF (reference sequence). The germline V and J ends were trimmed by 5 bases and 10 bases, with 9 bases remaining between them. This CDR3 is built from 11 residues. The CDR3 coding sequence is TGTGCCACCAGCTCGAAGATAGAGCAGTTCTTC. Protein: CATSSKIEQFF.

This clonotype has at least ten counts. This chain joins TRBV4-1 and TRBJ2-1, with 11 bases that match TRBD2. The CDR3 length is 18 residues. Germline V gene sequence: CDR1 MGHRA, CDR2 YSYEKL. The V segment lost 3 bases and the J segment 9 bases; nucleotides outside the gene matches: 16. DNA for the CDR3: TGCGCCAGCAGCCATTCAAACATGGGACTAGCGGCCGGAGGTGAGCAGTTCTTC. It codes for CASSHSNMGLAAGGEQFF.

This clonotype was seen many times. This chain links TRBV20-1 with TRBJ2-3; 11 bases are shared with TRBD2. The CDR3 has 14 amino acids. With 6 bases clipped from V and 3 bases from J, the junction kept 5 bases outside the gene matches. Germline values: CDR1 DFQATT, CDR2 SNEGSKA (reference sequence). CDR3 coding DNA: TGCAGTGCGGAACTAGCGGGAGTTACAGATACGCAGTATTTT. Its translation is CSAELAGVTDTQYF.

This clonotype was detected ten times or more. The CDR3 DNA is TGTGCCAGCAGTCCCGCTGGACGTCCTCGAAACACCGGGGAGCTGTTTTTT. As protein: CASSPAGRPRNTGELFF. V and J are TRBV12-3 or TRBV12-4 and TRBJ2-2; unclear D gene. Trimming shortened V by 5 bases and J by 2 bases, and 18 bases separated the two germline ends. CDR3 length equals 17 residues.

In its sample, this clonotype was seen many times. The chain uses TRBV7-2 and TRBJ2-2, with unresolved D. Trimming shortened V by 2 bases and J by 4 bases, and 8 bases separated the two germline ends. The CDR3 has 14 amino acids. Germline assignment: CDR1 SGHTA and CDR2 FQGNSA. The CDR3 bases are TGTGCCAGCAGCTTAAATCCCTCCACCGGGGAGCTGTTTTTT. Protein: CASSLNPSTGELFF. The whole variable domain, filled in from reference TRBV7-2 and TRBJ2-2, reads GAGVSQSPSNKVTEKGKDVELRCDPISGHTALYWYRQSLGQGLEFLIYFQGNSAPDKSGLPSDRFSAERTGGSVSTLTIQRTQQEDSAVYLCASSLNPSTGELFFGEGSRLTVL.

The DNA of the CDR3 is TGTGCCAGCAGCTTTCGACAGGGGGCAGATACGCAGTATTTT. It encodes CASSFRQGADTQYF. The V call is TRBV11-2, the J call TRBJ2-3; TRBD1 aligns across 9 bases. This CDR3 has 14 residues. CDR1 and CDR2 (germline): SGHAT, FQNNGV. The V and J ends lost 3 bases and 4 bases, in that order; junction bases with no gene match: 2.

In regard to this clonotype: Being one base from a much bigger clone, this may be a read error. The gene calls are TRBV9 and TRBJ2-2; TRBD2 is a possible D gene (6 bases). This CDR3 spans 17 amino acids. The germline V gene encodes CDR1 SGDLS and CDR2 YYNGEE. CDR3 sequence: CVSSVGIGGENTGELFF. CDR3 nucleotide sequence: TGTGTCAGCAGCGTGGGAATCGGGGGTGAAAACACCGGGGAGCTGTTTTTT.

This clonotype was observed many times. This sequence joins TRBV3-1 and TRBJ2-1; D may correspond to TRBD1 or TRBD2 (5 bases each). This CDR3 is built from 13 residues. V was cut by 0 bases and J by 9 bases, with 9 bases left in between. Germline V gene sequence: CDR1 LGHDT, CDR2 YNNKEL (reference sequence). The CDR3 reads CASSQDGGSEQFF. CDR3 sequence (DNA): TGTGCCAGCAGCCAAGATGGGGGTAGTGAGCAGTTCTTC.

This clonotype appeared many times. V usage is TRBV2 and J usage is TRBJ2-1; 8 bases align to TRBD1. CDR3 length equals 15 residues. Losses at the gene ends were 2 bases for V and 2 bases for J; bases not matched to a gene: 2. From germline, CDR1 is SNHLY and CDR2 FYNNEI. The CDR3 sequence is CASSEQGAPYNEQFF. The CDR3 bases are TGTGCCAGCAGTGAACAGGGGGCCCCCTACAATGAGCAGTTCTTC.

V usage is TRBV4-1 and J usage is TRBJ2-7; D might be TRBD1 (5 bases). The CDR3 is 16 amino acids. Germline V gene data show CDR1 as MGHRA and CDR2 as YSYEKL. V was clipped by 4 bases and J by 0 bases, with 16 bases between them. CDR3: CASSPPLQDSSYEQYF. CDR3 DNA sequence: TGCGCCAGCAGCCCGCCCTTACAGGATAGCTCCTACGAGCAGTACTTC.

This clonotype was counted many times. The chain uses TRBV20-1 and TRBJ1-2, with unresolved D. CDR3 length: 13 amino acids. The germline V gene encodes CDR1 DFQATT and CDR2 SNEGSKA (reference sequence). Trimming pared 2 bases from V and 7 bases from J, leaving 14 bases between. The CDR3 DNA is TGCAGTGCTAGATATTCACGAGGGTTTGGCTACACCTTC. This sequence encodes CSARYSRGFGYTF.

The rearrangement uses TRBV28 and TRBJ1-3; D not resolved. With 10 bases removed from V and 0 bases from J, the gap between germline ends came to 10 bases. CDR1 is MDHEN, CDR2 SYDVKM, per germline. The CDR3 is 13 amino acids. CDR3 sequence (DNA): TGTGCCACCACATCTTACTCTGGAAACACCATATATTTT. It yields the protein CATTSYSGNTIYF.

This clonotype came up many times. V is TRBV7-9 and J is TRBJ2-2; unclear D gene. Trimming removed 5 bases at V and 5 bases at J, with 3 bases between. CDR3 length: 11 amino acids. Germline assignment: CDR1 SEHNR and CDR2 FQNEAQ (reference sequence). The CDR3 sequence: CASSPTGELFF. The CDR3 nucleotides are TGTGCCAGCAGCCCAACCGGGGAGCTGTTTTTT.

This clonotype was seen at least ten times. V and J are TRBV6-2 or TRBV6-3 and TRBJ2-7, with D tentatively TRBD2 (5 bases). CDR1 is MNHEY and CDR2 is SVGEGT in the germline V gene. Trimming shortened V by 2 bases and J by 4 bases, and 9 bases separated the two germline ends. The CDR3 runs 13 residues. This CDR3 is CASSYGLVYEQYF. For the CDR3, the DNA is TGTGCCAGCAGTTACGGACTCGTATACGAGCAGTACTTC.

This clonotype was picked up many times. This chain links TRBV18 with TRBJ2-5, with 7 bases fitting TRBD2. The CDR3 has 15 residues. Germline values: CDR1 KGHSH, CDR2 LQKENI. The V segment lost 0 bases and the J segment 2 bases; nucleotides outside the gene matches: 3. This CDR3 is CASSPPAGEQETQYF. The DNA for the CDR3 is TGTGCCAGCTCACCACCGGCGGGAGAGCAAGAGACCCAGTACTTC.

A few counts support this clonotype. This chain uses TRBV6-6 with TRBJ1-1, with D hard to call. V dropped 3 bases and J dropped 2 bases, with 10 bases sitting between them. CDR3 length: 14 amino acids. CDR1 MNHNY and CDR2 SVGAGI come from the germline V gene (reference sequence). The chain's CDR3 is CASSYRVENTEAFF. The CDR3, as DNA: TGTGCCAGCAGTTATAGGGTCGAAAACACTGAAGCTTTCTTT.

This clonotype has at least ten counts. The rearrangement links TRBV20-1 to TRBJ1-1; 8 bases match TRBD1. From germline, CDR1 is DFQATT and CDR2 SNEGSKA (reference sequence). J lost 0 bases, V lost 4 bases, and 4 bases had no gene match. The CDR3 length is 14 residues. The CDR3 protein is CSAKRTGMNTEAFF. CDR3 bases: TGCAGTGCTAAGCGGACAGGGATGAACACTGAAGCTTTCTTT.

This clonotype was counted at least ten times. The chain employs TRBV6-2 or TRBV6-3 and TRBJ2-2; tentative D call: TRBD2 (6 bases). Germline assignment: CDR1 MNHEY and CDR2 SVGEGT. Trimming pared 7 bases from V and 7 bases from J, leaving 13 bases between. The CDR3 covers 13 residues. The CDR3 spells CASIRSSVGELFF. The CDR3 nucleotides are TGTGCCAGCATCAGATCTAGCGTCGGGGAGCTGTTTTTT.

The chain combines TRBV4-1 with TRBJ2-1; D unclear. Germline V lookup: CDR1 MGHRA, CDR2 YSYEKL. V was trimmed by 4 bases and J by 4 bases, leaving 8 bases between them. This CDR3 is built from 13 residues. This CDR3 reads CASSLPSYNEQFF. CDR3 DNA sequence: TGCGCCAGCAGCCTACCAAGTTACAATGAGCAGTTCTTC.

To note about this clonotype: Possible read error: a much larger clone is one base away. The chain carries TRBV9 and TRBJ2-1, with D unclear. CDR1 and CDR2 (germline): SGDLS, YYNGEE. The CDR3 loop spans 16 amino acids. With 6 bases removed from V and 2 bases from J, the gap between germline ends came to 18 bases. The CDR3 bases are TGTGCCAGCACCCCCCGGCTTCTGCGGACCTACAATGAGCAGTTCTTC. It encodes CASTPRLLRTYNEQFF.

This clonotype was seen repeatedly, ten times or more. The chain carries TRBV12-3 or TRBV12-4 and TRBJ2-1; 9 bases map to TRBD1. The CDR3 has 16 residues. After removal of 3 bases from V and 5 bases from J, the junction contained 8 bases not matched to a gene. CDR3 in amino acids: CASSLGLGTGNNEQFF. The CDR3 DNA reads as TGTGCCAGCAGTTTGGGGCTGGGGACAGGGAACAATGAGCAGTTCTTC.

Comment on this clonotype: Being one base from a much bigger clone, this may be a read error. CDR3 protein: CASSLTLAGDFHF. The DNA for the CDR3 is TGTGCCAGCAGCCTTACCCTAGCGGGAGATTTCCACTTC. The chain has TRBV3-1 and TRBJ2-7; 10 positions match TRBD2. This CDR3 region has 13 residues. Germline V gene data show CDR1 as LGHDT and CDR2 as YNNKEL (reference sequence).

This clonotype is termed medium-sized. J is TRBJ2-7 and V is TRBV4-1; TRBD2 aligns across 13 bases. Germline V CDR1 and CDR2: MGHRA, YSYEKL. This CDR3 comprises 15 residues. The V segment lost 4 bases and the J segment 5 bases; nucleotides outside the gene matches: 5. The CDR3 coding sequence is TGCGCCAGCAGCCCTGGACTAGCGGGAGCTAACGAGCAGTACTTC. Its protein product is CASSPGLAGANEQYF.